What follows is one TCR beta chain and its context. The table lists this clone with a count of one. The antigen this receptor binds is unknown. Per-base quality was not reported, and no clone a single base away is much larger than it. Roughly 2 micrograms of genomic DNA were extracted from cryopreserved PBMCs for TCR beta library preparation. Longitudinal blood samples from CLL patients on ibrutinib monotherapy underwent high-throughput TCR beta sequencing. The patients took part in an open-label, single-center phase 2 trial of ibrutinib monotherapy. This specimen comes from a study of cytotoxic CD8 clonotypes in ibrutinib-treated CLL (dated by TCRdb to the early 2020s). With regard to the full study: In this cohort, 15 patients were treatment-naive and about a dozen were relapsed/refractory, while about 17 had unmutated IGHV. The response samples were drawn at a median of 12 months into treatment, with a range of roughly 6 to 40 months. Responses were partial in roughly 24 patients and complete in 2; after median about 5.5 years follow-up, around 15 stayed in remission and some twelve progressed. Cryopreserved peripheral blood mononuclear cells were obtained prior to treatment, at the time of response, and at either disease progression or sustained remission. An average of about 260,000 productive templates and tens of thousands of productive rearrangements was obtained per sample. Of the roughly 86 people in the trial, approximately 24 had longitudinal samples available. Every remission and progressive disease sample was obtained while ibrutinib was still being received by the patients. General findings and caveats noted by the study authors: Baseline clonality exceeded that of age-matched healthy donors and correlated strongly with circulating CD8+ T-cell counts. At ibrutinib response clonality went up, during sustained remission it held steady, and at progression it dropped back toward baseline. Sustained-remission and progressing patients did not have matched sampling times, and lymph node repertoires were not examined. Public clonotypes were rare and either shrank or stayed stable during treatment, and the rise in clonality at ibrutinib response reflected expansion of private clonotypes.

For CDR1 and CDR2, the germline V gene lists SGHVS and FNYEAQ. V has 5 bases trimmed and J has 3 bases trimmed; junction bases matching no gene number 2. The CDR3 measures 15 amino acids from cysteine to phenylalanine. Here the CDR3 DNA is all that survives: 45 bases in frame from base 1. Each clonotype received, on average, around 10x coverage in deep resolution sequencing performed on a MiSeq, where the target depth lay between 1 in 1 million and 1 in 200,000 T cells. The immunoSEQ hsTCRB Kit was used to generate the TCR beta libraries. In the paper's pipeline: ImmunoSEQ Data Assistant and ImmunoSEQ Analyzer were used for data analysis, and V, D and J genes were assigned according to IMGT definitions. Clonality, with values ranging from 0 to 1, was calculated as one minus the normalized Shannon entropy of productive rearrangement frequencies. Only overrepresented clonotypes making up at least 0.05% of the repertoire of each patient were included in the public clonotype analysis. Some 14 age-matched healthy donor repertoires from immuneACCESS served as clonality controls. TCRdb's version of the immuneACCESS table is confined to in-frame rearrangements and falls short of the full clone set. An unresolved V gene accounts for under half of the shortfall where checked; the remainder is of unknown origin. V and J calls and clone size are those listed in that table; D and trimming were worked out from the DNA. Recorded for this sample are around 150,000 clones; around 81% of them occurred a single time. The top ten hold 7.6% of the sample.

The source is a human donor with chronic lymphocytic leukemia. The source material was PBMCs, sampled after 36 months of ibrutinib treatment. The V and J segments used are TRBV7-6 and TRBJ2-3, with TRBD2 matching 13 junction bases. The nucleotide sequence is TGTGCCAGCAGCATACTAGCGGGAGGGACAGATACGCAGTATTTT. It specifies CASSILAGGTDTQYF.